This TCR beta chain was sequenced during a study of blood T cell repertoires in COVID-19. Study overall: The analysed material was cDNA or gDNA that came from T cells, B-cell-depleted T cells, or PBMCs.

In germline, CDR1 is SGDLS, CDR2 YYNGEE. This CDR3 is built from 15 residues. The junction had 5 bases not matched to a gene; V was cut back by 2 bases and J by 5 bases. Original methodology: How many nucleated cells were present was estimated from reference gene primer amplification. Profiled with immunoSEQ multiplex PCR; TCRdb holds only in-frame clones, not every one. V and J calls plus clone size are reproduced from that table; the DNA served to infer D and trimming. The table includes about 91,000 clones, 70% to 90% detected once. The sequencing input was peripheral blood. This TCR was recovered from a woman in her 70s with acute or convalescent COVID-19. The chain combines TRBV9 with TRBJ2-5; 11 bases match TRBD1. The CDR3 DNA reads TGTGCCAGCAGCGTGGGACAGGGGGGTTCGGAGACCCAGTACTTC. Protein product: CASSVGQGGSETQYF.